The present entry profiles one TCR beta chain with its context. Its matching antigen is unknown. This sample is part of a study of T cells in localized non-small cell lung cancer. Whole-study results and caveats: Across samples, adjacent lung featured a median roughly 60 of the top 100 tumor clones. The highest T cell clonality was in uninvolved adjacent lung, above tumor. Because sequencing included only one region (of the tumor), heterogeneity remains possible. Blood T cell density predicted longer survival; adjacent-lung clonality, shorter.

Per the germline V gene, CDR1 is MNHNS and CDR2 is SASEGT. This CDR3 has 15 amino acids. V was pared by 3 bases and J by 5 bases, with 14 bases between. Repertoires were generated with immunoSEQ multiplex PCR, while TCRdb's copy carries only in-frame clones and drops some. This table holds over 15,000 clones, about 90% found once. The genes are TRBV6-1 and TRBJ2-1; the D gene could be TRBD1 or TRBD2 (6 bases each). The sample consisted of peripheral blood mononuclear cells, taken before any cancer treatment. The clonotype comes from a male donor aged 60 or over with stage II lung adenocarcinoma. The CDR3, as DNA: TGTGCCAGCAGTGACGTCTGGAGGGGGAACAATGAGCAGTTCTTC. Translating gives CASSDVWRGNNEQFF.